These T cell receptor beta chains were read from a single sample in a study of blood T cells in healthy people across ages. TCRdb re-called the 5' RACE reads with MiXCR, one entry per CDR3 protein. The data contain more than 900,000 distinct CDR3 sequences, 25% to 30% of them seen just once; the ten biggest clones take up roughly a tenth. The sample also formed part of further work on T cells of mothers and their children.

What was sequenced was blood. These TCRs come from a woman in her 40s in good health. Each CDR3 is given with its conserved first and last residue. The D gene is left open where the match is weak. For some rows the clone size is stated as once, few or many, or as a class when expanded; others skip it.

d_call: -
v_call: TRBV7-2
clone_size: -
j_call: TRBJ1-3
cdr3_aa: CASSPQISGNTIYF

d_call: -
v_call: TRBV14
clone_size: -
j_call: TRBJ2-5
cdr3_aa: CASSLPGVLETQYF

d_call: TRBD1
v_call: TRBV7-9
clone_size: many
j_call: TRBJ1-2
cdr3_aa: CASSFTGANYGYTF

d_call: TRBD2
v_call: TRBV3-1
clone_size: -
j_call: TRBJ2-4
cdr3_aa: CASSQDPLAGRKNIQYF

d_call: -
v_call: TRBV24-1
clone_size: -
j_call: TRBJ1-4
cdr3_aa: CATSDLGEKLFF

d_call: -
v_call: TRBV7-9
clone_size: -
j_call: TRBJ2-1
cdr3_aa: CASSLVEPYNEQFF

d_call: -
v_call: TRBV20-1
clone_size: few
j_call: TRBJ1-5
cdr3_aa: CSASGAEYSNQPQHF

d_call: TRBD1
v_call: TRBV7-2
clone_size: few
j_call: TRBJ2-7
cdr3_aa: CASSLDPGGRYEQYF

d_call: -
v_call: TRBV7-2
clone_size: -
j_call: TRBJ2-1
cdr3_aa: CASSLKADVYNEQFF

d_call: -
v_call: TRBV20-1
clone_size: -
j_call: TRBJ1-2
cdr3_aa: CSAPGGARGGYTF

d_call: -
v_call: TRBV29-1
clone_size: many
j_call: TRBJ1-2
cdr3_aa: CSVEEGGAYGYTF

d_call: -
v_call: TRBV28
clone_size: many
j_call: TRBJ2-7
cdr3_aa: CASRQSSYEQYF

d_call: -
v_call: TRBV3-1
clone_size: -
j_call: TRBJ1-2
cdr3_aa: CASSQEFSYTF

d_call: -
v_call: TRBV18
clone_size: -
j_call: TRBJ2-7
cdr3_aa: CASSDPFQGYEQYF

d_call: TRBD1
v_call: TRBV9
clone_size: -
j_call: TRBJ1-2
cdr3_aa: CASSGGQGSGYSYTF

d_call: TRBD2
v_call: TRBV15
clone_size: -
j_call: TRBJ2-5
cdr3_aa: CATSKGLAGGEGTQYF

d_call: -
v_call: TRBV12-3/TRBV12-4
clone_size: -
j_call: TRBJ1-1
cdr3_aa: CASSPEQTMNTEAFF

d_call: -
v_call: TRBV7-2
clone_size: once
j_call: TRBJ2-1
cdr3_aa: CASSLGAKQFF

d_call: -
v_call: TRBV6-5
clone_size: few
j_call: TRBJ2-3
cdr3_aa: CASSSIGGGSTDTQYF

d_call: TRBD2
v_call: TRBV12-3/TRBV12-4
clone_size: -
j_call: TRBJ2-1
cdr3_aa: CASRPLAGGVLDERFF

d_call: -
v_call: TRBV5-4
clone_size: few
j_call: TRBJ2-7
cdr3_aa: CASKLEGQPYEQYF

d_call: TRBD1
v_call: TRBV7-2
clone_size: -
j_call: TRBJ1-1
cdr3_aa: CTSSSTGGLTEAFF

d_call: -
v_call: TRBV6-5
clone_size: few
j_call: TRBJ1-2
cdr3_aa: CASWERVRDYGYTF

d_call: -
v_call: TRBV29-1
clone_size: many
j_call: TRBJ1-1
cdr3_aa: CSVEYQGYTEAFF

d_call: -
v_call: TRBV4-1
clone_size: -
j_call: TRBJ2-6
cdr3_aa: CASSRQGGDASGANVLTF

d_call: -
v_call: TRBV6-2/TRBV6-3
clone_size: few
j_call: TRBJ1-1
cdr3_aa: CASSYSRFPQTEAFF

d_call: TRBD1
v_call: TRBV9
clone_size: -
j_call: TRBJ1-5
cdr3_aa: CASSASGGWEPQHF

d_call: TRBD1
v_call: TRBV28
clone_size: -
j_call: TRBJ1-5
cdr3_aa: CASGSRTGPHQPQHF

d_call: -
v_call: TRBV5-1
clone_size: few
j_call: TRBJ2-2
cdr3_aa: CASAPPGAGELFF

d_call: TRBD1
v_call: TRBV20-1
clone_size: -
j_call: TRBJ2-3
cdr3_aa: CSARDRGWTDTQYF

d_call: TRBD1
v_call: TRBV28
clone_size: -
j_call: TRBJ2-7
cdr3_aa: CASSGTGGLSYEQYF

d_call: -
v_call: TRBV28
clone_size: -
j_call: TRBJ2-7
cdr3_aa: CASRPLIVPYEQYF

d_call: -
v_call: TRBV28
clone_size: many
j_call: TRBJ2-7
cdr3_aa: CASSYGPPEQYF

d_call: TRBD1
v_call: TRBV3-1
clone_size: few
j_call: TRBJ2-1
cdr3_aa: CASSQGQGASYNEQFF

d_call: -
v_call: TRBV15
clone_size: many
j_call: TRBJ1-2
cdr3_aa: CATRVGEGYGYTF

d_call: TRBD1
v_call: TRBV29-1
clone_size: few
j_call: TRBJ2-1
cdr3_aa: CSVEGTQTGGAGYFNEQFF

d_call: TRBD1
v_call: TRBV28
clone_size: -
j_call: TRBJ1-1
cdr3_aa: CASSFGQGLGEAFF

d_call: TRBD1
v_call: TRBV7-6
clone_size: -
j_call: TRBJ2-1
cdr3_aa: CASSLGRQGTGNEQFF

d_call: -
v_call: TRBV27
clone_size: -
j_call: TRBJ1-5
cdr3_aa: CASSLKGGLSNQPQHF